Listed here are 32 T cell receptor beta chains from one sample, sequenced in a study of low-dose radiotherapy and immunotherapy resistance in tumors. Time point meaning: after trial treatment. Treatment indicated: LDRT plus nivolumab, ipilimumab, low-dose cyclophosphamide and aspirin (RACIN trial). Priming of first-strand cDNA relied on TRAV- and TRBV-specific primers (covering alpha and beta chains). TCRs were put through 20 to 25 PCR cycles of amplification with Phusion. A constant-region primer and the V-primer adapter served as the primer pair. TCRdb called the reads again in MiXCR, with one record for every CDR3 protein. The sample has just over 90,000 distinct CDR3 sequences, 20% to 25% seen once; the top ten hold roughly 13%. The source was PBMCs, collected after low-dose radiotherapy plus immunotherapy. The receptors shown here come from a female donor with ovarian cancer.

This clonotype was seen many times. The chain recombines TRBV19 with TRBJ1-2; 8 positions agree with TRBD1. The junction had 9 bases not matched to a gene; V was cut back by 5 bases and J by 7 bases. The germline CDR1 and CDR2 sequences are LNHDA and SQIVND (reference sequence). This CDR3 has 14 amino acids. CDR3 amino acids: CASSGTGGTGGYTF. CDR3 sequence (DNA): TGTGCCAGTAGTGGGACAGGCGGCACGGGTGGCTACACCTTC.

This clonotype was picked up many times. The genes are TRBV6-2 or TRBV6-3 and TRBJ2-1; 9 bases agree with TRBD2. The CDR3 is made up of 14 amino acids. Trimming removed 5 bases from V and 4 bases from J; junction bases left unmatched: 3. Looked up from germline, CDR1 is MNHEY and CDR2 is SVGEGT. The chain's CDR3 is CASSQLAGYNEQFF. The CDR3 DNA is TGTGCCAGCAGTCAACTAGCGGGTTACAATGAGCAGTTCTTC.

This clonotype was observed at least ten times. The chain carries TRBV4-1 and TRBJ2-6; unclear D gene. In germline, CDR1 is MGHRA, CDR2 YSYEKL. This CDR3 contains 15 residues. The V end lost 0 bases, the J end lost 0 bases, and 3 bases lay between the germline ends. CDR3 residues: CASSQDDSGANVLTF. The DNA for the CDR3 is TGCGCCAGCAGCCAAGACGACTCTGGGGCCAACGTCCTGACTTTC.

In its sample, this clonotype was seen many times. The V call is TRBV5-1, the J call TRBJ2-7, with 7 bases that match TRBD1. The CDR3 length is 15 residues. Germline V gene lookup returns CDR1 SGHRS and CDR2 YFSETQ. The ends lost 0 bases at V and 2 bases at J; junction bases unmatched: 5. The CDR3 sequence is CASSLVGTVPYEQYF. The CDR3, as DNA: TGCGCCAGCAGCTTGGTTGGGACAGTCCCCTACGAGCAGTACTTC.

Concerning this clonotype itself: Given a much more abundant clone one base away, this may be a read error. Lacking the conserved final phenylalanine or tryptophan, this CDR3 likely reflects a read error. The rearrangement uses TRBV4-3 and TRBJ1-4; D gene uncertain. CDR3 length: 14 amino acids. The V and J ends lost 0 bases and 10 bases respectively, with 12 bases between them. CDR1 and CDR2 from the germline V gene are LGHNA and YSLEER. The CDR3: CASSQDPNEGKLFY. The CDR3 bases are TGCGCCAGCAGCCAAGACCCTAATGAAGGAAAACTGTTTTAT.

There are many counts of this clonotype. The CDR3 region has the DNA TGTGCCAGCAGCTTAGGGGCGGTAGGCGGAAACACCATATATTTT. Translation gives CASSLGAVGGNTIYF. J is TRBJ1-3 and V is TRBV7-2; D not certain. This CDR3 has 15 residues. V was pared by 1 base and J by 4 bases, with 11 bases between. CDR1 and CDR2 from the germline V gene are SGHTA and FQGNSA. The full variable domain, its missing parts supplied by reference TRBV7-2 and TRBJ1-3, is GAGVSQSPSNKVTEKGKDVELRCDPISGHTALYWYRQSLGQGLEFLIYFQGNSAPDKSGLPSDRFSAERTGGSVSTLTIQRTQQEDSAVYLCASSLGAVGGNTIYFGEGSWLTVV.

This clonotype was detected many times. V usage is TRBV29-1 and J usage is TRBJ2-3; 11 bases match TRBD2. CDR3 size: 13 residues. Germline V gene sequence: CDR1 SQVTM, CDR2 ANQGSEA. Trimming at V came to 7 bases and at J to 6 bases, leaving 6 bases not matched to a gene. CDR3 in DNA: TGCAGCGCCCTAGCGGGAGGAGGGGATACGCAGTATTTT. Translated, it gives CSALAGGGDTQYF.

This clonotype was picked up many times. The junction differs from germline at one of its ends, possibly a read error. The chain links TRBV5-1 to TRBJ2-1; 14 bases agree with TRBD2. CDR3 length: 15 residues. CDR1 and CDR2 (germline): SGHRS, YFSETQ. CDR3 coding DNA: TGTGCCAGCAGCCCGGGACTAGCGGGAGACAATGAGCAGTTCTTC. Its translation: CASSPGLAGDNEQFF.

This clonotype was recorded at least ten times. The chain employs TRBV18 and TRBJ2-2, with a tentative D call TRBD1 (5 bases). Germline V gene sequence: CDR1 KGHSH, CDR2 LQKENI. CDR3 length: 15 amino acids. Deletions cut 8 bases from V and 0 bases from J, with 13 bases between. The CDR3 coding sequence is TGTGCCAGCCGCACCGGACAAGCGAACACCGGGGAGCTGTTTTTT. Protein: CASRTGQANTGELFF.

At least ten counts were recorded for this clonotype. This chain connects TRBV7-8 to TRBJ2-1, with TRBD2 identical over 8 bases. With 5 bases clipped from V and 2 bases from J, the junction kept 11 bases outside the gene matches. The length of the CDR3 is 17 residues. Looked up from germline, CDR1 is SGHVS and CDR2 is FQNEAQ. The CDR3 spells CASSEKNSGATYNEQFF. Written as DNA, the CDR3 is TGTGCCAGCAGCGAAAAGAATAGCGGGGCTACCTACAATGAGCAGTTCTTC. The full variable domain, completed using reference TRBV7-8 and TRBJ2-1, is GAGVSQSPRYKVAKRGQDVALRCDPISGHVSLFWYQQALGQGPEFLTYFQNEAQLDKSGLPSDRFFAERPEGSVSTLKIQRTQQEDSAVYLCASSEKNSGATYNEQFFGPGTRLTVL.

Only a few counts were recorded for this clonotype. The chain links TRBV6-1 to TRBJ1-1; D not resolved. From germline, CDR1 is MNHNS and CDR2 SASEGT. The CDR3 length is 13 residues. Between the trimmed V and J ends, which lost 3 bases and 2 bases, there was a span of 7 bases. In nucleotides, the CDR3 is TGTGCCAGCAGTGAGGTTTCCAACACTGAAGCTTTCTTT. It yields the protein CASSEVSNTEAFF.

The chain uses TRBV4-3 and TRBJ1-2; D is possibly TRBD1 (6 bases). Germline-derived CDR1 and CDR2 are LGHNA and YSLEER. V was pared by 4 bases and J by 7 bases, with 13 bases between. The CDR3 extends over 13 amino acids. Here the CDR3 reads CASSPQGLGGYTF. In DNA, the CDR3 is TGCGCCAGCAGCCCGCAGGGGCTGGGTGGCTACACCTTC.

This clonotype appeared many times. The chain is built from TRBV18 and TRBJ2-7; TRBD1 might be the D (5 bases). Trimming removed 1 base at V and 0 bases at J, with 22 bases between. This CDR3 is built from 19 residues. Germline-derived CDR1 and CDR2 are KGHSH and LQKENI. For the CDR3, the DNA is TGTGCCAGCTCACCACAGACAGCCCGAACCACCCTTAGCTCCTACGAGCAGTACTTC. Translating gives CASSPQTARTTLSSYEQYF.

This clonotype was found many times. The chain has TRBV19 and TRBJ2-1; TRBD2 aligns across 10 bases. This CDR3 is 16 amino acids long. Germline-derived CDR1 and CDR2 are LNHDA and SQIVND (reference sequence). Losses at the gene ends were 4 bases for V and 6 bases for J; bases not matched to a gene: 9. The CDR3 nucleotides read TGTGCCAGTAGTACGGGAGCGGGAGGGCTCGGCAATGAGCAGTTCTTC. Translating gives CASSTGAGGLGNEQFF.

This clonotype was recorded at least ten times. This sequence joins TRBV11-3 and TRBJ2-7; 10 bases line up with TRBD1. Trimming removed 5 bases from V and 2 bases from J; junction bases left unmatched: 9. Germline V lookup: CDR1 SGHNT, CDR2 YENEEA. CDR3 length: 16 residues. The CDR3 region is CASSQPGQGLTYEQYF. The CDR3 bases are TGTGCCAGCAGCCAGCCGGGACAGGGGCTCACCTACGAGCAGTACTTC.

Details on this clonotype: Since a far larger clone is one base different, this is likely a read error. This chain uses TRBV29-1 with TRBJ2-1; D is undetermined. The germline V gene has CDR1 SQVTM and CDR2 ANQGSEA. Trimming took off 4 bases at V and 10 bases at J, with 11 bases between the two ends. The CDR3 sequence is 11 residues long. The CDR3 sequence: CSVVHNYEQFF. Written as DNA, the CDR3 is TGCAGCGTTGTCCACAACTACGAGCAGTTCTTC.

This clonotype was counted between two and nine times. The rearrangement joins TRBV25-1 to TRBJ2-3, with 13 bases aligning to TRBD2. V lost 2 bases to trimming and J lost 3 bases; unmatched junction nucleotides: 8. The CDR3 runs to 18 residues. CDR1 and CDR2 from the germline V gene are MGHDK and SYGVNS. CDR3: CASSERGLAGIRTDTQYF. The CDR3 nucleotides are TGTGCCAGCAGTGAAAGGGGACTAGCGGGAATCAGGACAGATACGCAGTATTTT.

This clonotype was seen at least ten times. This chain joins TRBV7-9 and TRBJ2-7; 9 bases map to TRBD1. This CDR3 contains 17 residues. Germline V gene sequence: CDR1 SEHNR, CDR2 FQNEAQ (reference sequence). V dropped 1 base and J dropped 3; count of bases not matched to a gene: 10. CDR3 sequence reads: CASSLVTGTGRNYEQYF. CDR3 in DNA: TGTGCCAGCAGCTTAGTTACTGGGACAGGGAGGAACTACGAGCAGTACTTC.

This clonotype has at least ten counts. The chain joins TRBV20-1 to TRBJ2-7; 7 positions agree with TRBD1. The CDR3 length is 13 residues. Trimming removed 6 bases from V and 3 bases from J; junction bases left unmatched: 8. Per germline, CDR1 DFQATT and CDR2 SNEGSKA (reference sequence). CDR3 residues: CSAARDSYYEQYF. Written as DNA, the CDR3 is TGCAGTGCGGCTCGGGACAGCTACTACGAGCAGTACTTC.

V usage is TRBV30 and J usage is TRBJ2-6; 7 positions match TRBD1. Germline values: CDR1 GTSNPN, CDR2 SVGIG (reference sequence). This CDR3 comprises 17 residues. Germline trimming cut 1 base from V and 0 bases from J; bases unmatched to any gene: 6. CDR3 residues: CAWSASRDSSGANVLTF. For the CDR3, the DNA is TGTGCCTGGAGTGCGAGCCGGGACAGCTCTGGGGCCAACGTCCTGACTTTC.

This clonotype was recorded at least ten times. The chain recombines TRBV24-1 with TRBJ2-7; D ambiguous. CDR1 KGHDR and CDR2 SFDVKD come from the germline V gene. The V and J ends lost 4 bases and 5 bases respectively, with 11 bases between them. This CDR3 comprises 13 residues. CDR3 sequence: CATSDPPSDEQYF. As DNA, the CDR3 is TGTGCCACCAGTGACCCCCCCTCGGACGAGCAGTACTTC.

In the case of this clonotype: The limits of the CDR3 on the DNA are not certain, so only TCRdb's listed CDR3 is given. The V call is TRBV30, the J call TRBJ2-2; no DNA check was done on the table's D call, TRBD2. The germline CDR1 and CDR2 sequences are GTSNPN and SVGIG (reference sequence). The CDR3 region is 19 residues in length, termini included. This CDR3 is CAWTATSGRGIDTGELFFF.

This clonotype was detected only a few times. V usage is TRBV28 and J usage is TRBJ2-3; 8 nucleotides align to TRBD2. With 6 bases clipped from V and 9 bases from J, the junction kept 11 bases outside the gene matches. This CDR3 has 14 residues. Looked up from germline, CDR1 is MDHEN and CDR2 is SYDVKM. This CDR3 is CASRRWGGGQTQYF. The DNA of the CDR3 is TGTGCCAGCAGGCGATGGGGCGGGGGGCAAACGCAGTATTTT.

This clonotype was seen a few times. The chain couples TRBV7-8 to TRBJ2-3, with D hard to call. CDR1 is SGHVS, CDR2 FQNEAQ, per germline. V dropped 5 bases and J dropped 2 bases, with 11 bases sitting between them. This CDR3 comprises 14 residues. CDR3 region: CASSLGRPTDTQYF. For the CDR3, the DNA is TGTGCCAGCAGCCTGGGCAGGCCCACAGATACGCAGTATTTT.

This clonotype was observed at least ten times. This chain joins TRBV30 and TRBJ2-2; D gene uncertain. The ends were cut back, 4 bases at V and 2 bases at J, with 5 bases in the middle. This CDR3 comprises 12 residues. Per germline, CDR1 GTSNPN and CDR2 SVGIG (reference sequence). CDR3 nucleotide sequence: TGTGCCTGGAAAGTAAACACCGGGGAGCTGTTTTTT. Its protein product is CAWKVNTGELFF. Complete variable domain (other parts from reference TRBV30 and TRBJ2-2): SQTIHQWPATLVQPVGSPLSLECTVEGTSNPNLYWYRQAAGRGLQLLFYSVGIGQISSEVPQNLSASRPQDRQFILSSKKLLLSDSGFYLCAWKVNTGELFFGEGSRLTVL.

This chain links TRBV7-3 with TRBJ2-7, with D unresolved. Germline V gene sequence: CDR1 SGHTA, CDR2 FQGTGA. The CDR3 spans 14 residues. Trimming stripped 5 bases from V and 3 bases from J, with 14 bases between. The CDR3 DNA sequence: TGTGCCAGCAGCGTAGAACCTTACAACTACGAGCAGTACTTC. This codes for CASSVEPYNYEQYF.

The table lists this clonotype with many counts. This chain connects TRBV29-1 to TRBJ1-4; tentative D call: TRBD1 (6 bases). The V gene's germline CDR1 is SQVTM and CDR2 ANQGSEA. Trimming removed 7 bases at V and 0 bases at J, with 12 bases between. This CDR3 is built from 14 residues. CDR3 amino acids: CSAPRGATNEKLFF. The CDR3 bases are TGCAGCGCACCCAGGGGAGCAACTAATGAAAAACTGTTTTTT. Filled out from reference TRBV29-1 and TRBJ1-4, the complete variable domain reads SAVISQKPSRDICQRGTSLTIQCQVDSQVTMMFWYRQQPGQSLTLIATANQGSEATYESGFVIDKFPISRPNLTFSTLTVSNMSPEDSSIYLCSAPRGATNEKLFFGSGTQLSVL.

About this clonotype itself: A far bigger clonotype differs at one base, so this is likely a read error. CDR3 in DNA: TGTGCCAGCAGCTTGGCTGGTCGGCCAGGGACCTACGAGCAGTTCTTC. This sequence encodes CASSLAGRPGTYEQFF. The rearrangement links TRBV5-5 to TRBJ2-1; D possibly matches TRBD1 or TRBD2 (5 bases each). Trimming cost V 0 bases and J 10 bases, with 20 bases left between them. The CDR3 has 16 residues. Germline values: CDR1 SGHKS, CDR2 YYEKEE (reference sequence).

This sequence joins TRBV27 and TRBJ2-5; 13 positions agree with TRBD2. Germline V lookup: CDR1 MNHEY, CDR2 SMNVEV (reference sequence). The CDR3 runs 21 residues. V trimming: 3 bases; J trimming: 4 bases; junction bases outside the gene matches: 20. The DNA for the CDR3 is TGTGCCAGCAGTTTCTACCCCCTAACTAGCGGGGGGGACGGTATCGGAGAGACCCAGTACTTC. Translation gives CASSFYPLTSGGDGIGETQYF.

This clonotype was recorded at least ten times. The chain recombines TRBV5-1 with TRBJ1-1; TRBD1 matches 8 bases. J lost 12 bases, V lost 4 bases, and 8 bases had no gene match. The CDR3 loop spans 12 amino acids. Germline CDR1 SGHRS, CDR2 YFSETQ. CDR3 sequence (DNA): TGCGCCAGCAGCCCTCAACAGGGGGAGTCTTTCTTT. Its protein is CASSPQQGESFF.

This clonotype was observed at least ten times. This chain links TRBV15 with TRBJ2-2; D remains ambiguous. Trimming took off 1 base at V and 4 bases at J, with 4 bases between the two ends. In germline, CDR1 is LNHNV, CDR2 YYDKDF (reference sequence). The CDR3 runs 13 residues. Here the CDR3 reads CATSRGGTGELFF. The CDR3 bases are TGTGCCACCAGCAGAGGGGGCACCGGGGAGCTGTTTTTT.

This clonotype was seen many times. The CDR3 region has the DNA TGTGCCACCAGTGATGCGGGGGGGCCGTCCACCGGGGAGCTGTTTTTT. Residues: CATSDAGGPSTGELFF. The chain combines TRBV24-1 with TRBJ2-2; 9 positions match TRBD2. This CDR3 contains 16 residues. Germline V gene lookup returns CDR1 KGHDR and CDR2 SFDVKD. V lost 3 bases, J lost 4 bases, and 5 bases stayed unmatched.